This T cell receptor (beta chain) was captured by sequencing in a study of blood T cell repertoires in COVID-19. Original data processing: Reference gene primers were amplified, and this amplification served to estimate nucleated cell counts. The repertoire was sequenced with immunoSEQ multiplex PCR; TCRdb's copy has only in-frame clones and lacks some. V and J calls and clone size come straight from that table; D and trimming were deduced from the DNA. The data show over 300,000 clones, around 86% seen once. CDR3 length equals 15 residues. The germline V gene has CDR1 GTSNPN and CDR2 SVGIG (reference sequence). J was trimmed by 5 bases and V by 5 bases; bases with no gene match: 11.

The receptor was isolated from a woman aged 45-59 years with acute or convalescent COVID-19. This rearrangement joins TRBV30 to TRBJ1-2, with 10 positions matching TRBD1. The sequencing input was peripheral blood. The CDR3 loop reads CAWSYAGTGAYGYTF. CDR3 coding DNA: TGTGCCTGGTCCTACGCCGGGACAGGGGCTTATGGCTACACCTTC.